The 2 T cell receptor beta chains given below trace back to one sample, sequenced in a study of cytomegalovirus exposure and HLA in healthy donors. Both 60 Vbeta primers and 13 Jbeta primers went into the PCR. Method: immunoSEQ multiplex PCR; TCRdb's copy keeps in-frame clones and lacks some. The table records 100,000 to 150,000 clones, 60% to 85% of them present only once. Sequencing used PBMCs. These receptors all stem from a woman between 35 and 50 years old in good health and CMV-seropositive.

In its sample, this clone was seen a few times. This rearrangement joins TRBV6-1 to TRBJ2-7; TRBD1 agrees at 8 bases. The CDR3 spans 12 residues. Germline CDR1 MNHNS, CDR2 SASEGT. Losses at the gene ends were 11 bases for V and 6 bases for J; bases not matched to a gene: 9. The CDR3 loop is CARRQGLSEQYF. DNA of the CDR3: TGTGCCCGACGACAGGGGCTCTCCGAGCAGTACTTC.

V gene TRBV7-9 combines with J gene TRBJ1-1, with no clear D. The CDR3 is 14 amino acids. Germline lookup yields CDR1 SEHNR and CDR2 FQNEAQ (reference sequence). V gave up 2 bases and J gave up 6 bases, with 13 bases separating them. Written as DNA, the CDR3 is TGTGCCAGCAGCTTAACTGGGCTCCGGCCTGAAGCTTTCTTT. This gives the protein CASSLTGLRPEAFF. The full variable domain, rest sourced from reference TRBV7-9 and TRBJ1-1, is DTGVSQNPRHKITKRGQNVTFRCDPISEHNRLYWYRQTLGQGPEFLTYFQNEAQLEKSRLLSDRFSAERPKGSFSTLEIQRTEQGDSAMYLCASSLTGLRPEAFFGQGTRLTVV.